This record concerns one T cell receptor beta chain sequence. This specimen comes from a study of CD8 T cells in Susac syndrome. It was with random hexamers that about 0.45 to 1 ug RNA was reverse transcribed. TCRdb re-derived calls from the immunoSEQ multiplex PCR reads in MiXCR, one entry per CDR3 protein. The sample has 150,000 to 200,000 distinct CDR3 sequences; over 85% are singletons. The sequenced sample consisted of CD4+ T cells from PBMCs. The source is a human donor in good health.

This CDR3 is CASSEGLPKLNSPLHF. DNA for the CDR3: TGTGCCAGCAGTGAGGGACTGCCGAAGCTGAATTCACCCCTCCACTTT. The chain joins TRBV2 to TRBJ1-6, with D perhaps matching TRBD1 (5 bases). The ends were cut back, 3 bases at V and 7 bases at J, with 16 bases in the middle. Germline CDR1 is SNHLY and CDR2 is FYNNEI. The CDR3 is 16 amino acids.